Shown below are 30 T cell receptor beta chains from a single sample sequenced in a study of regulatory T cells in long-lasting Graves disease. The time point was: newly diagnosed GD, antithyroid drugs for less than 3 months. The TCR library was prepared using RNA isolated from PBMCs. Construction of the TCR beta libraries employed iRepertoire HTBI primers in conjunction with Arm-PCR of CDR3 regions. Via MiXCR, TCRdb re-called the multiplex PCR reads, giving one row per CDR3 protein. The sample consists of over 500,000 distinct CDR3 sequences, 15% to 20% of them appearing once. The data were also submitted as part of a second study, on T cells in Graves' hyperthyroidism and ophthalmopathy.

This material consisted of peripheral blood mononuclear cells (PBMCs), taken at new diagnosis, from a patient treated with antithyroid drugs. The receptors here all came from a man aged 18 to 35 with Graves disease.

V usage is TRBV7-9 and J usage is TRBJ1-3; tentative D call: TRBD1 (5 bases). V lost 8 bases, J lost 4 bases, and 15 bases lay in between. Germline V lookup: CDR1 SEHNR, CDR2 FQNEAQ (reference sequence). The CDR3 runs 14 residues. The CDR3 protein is CASPLGAEGNTIYF. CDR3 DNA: TGTGCCAGCCCACTAGGGGCTGAGGGAAACACCATATATTTT.

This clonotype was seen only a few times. CDR3 amino acids: CASSSFGLAGGVDTQYF. The CDR3 DNA reads as TGTGCCAGTAGTTCCTTTGGACTAGCGGGAGGAGTAGATACGCAGTATTTT. The chain carries TRBV19 and TRBJ2-3; TRBD2 agrees at 14 bases. V gave up 5 bases and J gave up 5 bases; unmatched junction bases: 9. This CDR3 spans 17 amino acids. Germline-derived CDR1 and CDR2 are LNHDA and SQIVND (reference sequence).

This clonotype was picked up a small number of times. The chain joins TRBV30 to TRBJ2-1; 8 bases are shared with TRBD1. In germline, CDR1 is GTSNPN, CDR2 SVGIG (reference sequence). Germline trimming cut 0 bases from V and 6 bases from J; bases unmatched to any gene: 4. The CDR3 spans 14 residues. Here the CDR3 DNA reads TGTGCCTGGAGTGTGACAGGGGCGGCCAATGAGCAGTTCTTC. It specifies CAWSVTGAANEQFF.

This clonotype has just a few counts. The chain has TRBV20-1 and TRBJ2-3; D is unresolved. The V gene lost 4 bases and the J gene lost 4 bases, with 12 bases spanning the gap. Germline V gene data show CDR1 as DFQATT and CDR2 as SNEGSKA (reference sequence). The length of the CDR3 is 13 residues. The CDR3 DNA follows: TGCAGTGCTATGGTGGAGTTAGCAGATACGCAGTATTTT. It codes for CSAMVELADTQYF.

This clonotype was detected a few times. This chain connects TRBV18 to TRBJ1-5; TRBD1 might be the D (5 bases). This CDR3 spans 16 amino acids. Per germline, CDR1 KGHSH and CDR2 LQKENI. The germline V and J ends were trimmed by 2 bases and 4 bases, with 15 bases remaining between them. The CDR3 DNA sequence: TGTGCCAGCTCACCAGGTTTGTTGACAGTTAATCAGCCCCAGCATTTT. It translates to CASSPGLLTVNQPQHF.

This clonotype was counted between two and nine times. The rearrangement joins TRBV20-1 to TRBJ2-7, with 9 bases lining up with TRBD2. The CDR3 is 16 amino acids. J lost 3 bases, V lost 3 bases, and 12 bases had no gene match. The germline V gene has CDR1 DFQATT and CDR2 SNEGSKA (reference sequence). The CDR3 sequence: CSASRLAGVNVYEQYF. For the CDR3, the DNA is TGCAGTGCTAGCCGATTAGCGGGAGTAAATGTCTACGAGCAGTACTTC.

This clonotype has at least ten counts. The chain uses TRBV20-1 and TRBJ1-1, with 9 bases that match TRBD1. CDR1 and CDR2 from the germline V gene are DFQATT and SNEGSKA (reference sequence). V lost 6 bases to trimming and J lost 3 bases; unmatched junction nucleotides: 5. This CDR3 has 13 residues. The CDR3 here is CSAPGQGDTEAFF. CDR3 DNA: TGCAGTGCCCCGGGACAGGGAGACACTGAAGCTTTCTTT.

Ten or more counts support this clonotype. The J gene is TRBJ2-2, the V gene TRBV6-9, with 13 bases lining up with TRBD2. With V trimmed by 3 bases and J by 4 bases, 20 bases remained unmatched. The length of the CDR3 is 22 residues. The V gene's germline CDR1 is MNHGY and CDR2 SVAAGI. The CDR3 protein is CASSYPGLSGLAGDGSTGELFF. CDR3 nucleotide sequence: TGTGCCAGCAGTTACCCGGGACTTTCCGGACTAGCGGGAGACGGGAGCACCGGGGAGCTGTTTTTT.

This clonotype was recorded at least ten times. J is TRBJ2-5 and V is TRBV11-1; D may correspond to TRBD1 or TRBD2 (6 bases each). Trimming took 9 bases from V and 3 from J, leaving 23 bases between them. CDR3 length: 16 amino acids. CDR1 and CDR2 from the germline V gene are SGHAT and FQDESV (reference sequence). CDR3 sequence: CASTDGGHTGKETQYF. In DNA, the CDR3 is TGTGCCAGTACCGATGGGGGGCACACCGGGAAAGAGACCCAGTACTTC.

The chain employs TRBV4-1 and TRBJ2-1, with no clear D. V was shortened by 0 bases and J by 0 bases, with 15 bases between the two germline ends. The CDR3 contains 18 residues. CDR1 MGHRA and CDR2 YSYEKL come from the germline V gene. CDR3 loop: CASSQDRVTSSSYNEQFF. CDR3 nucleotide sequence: TGCGCCAGCAGCCAAGACCGGGTGACCAGTAGCTCCTACAATGAGCAGTTCTTC.

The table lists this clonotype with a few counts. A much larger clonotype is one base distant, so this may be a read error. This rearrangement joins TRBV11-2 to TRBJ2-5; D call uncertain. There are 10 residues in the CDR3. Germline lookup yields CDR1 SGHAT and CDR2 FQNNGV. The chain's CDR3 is CATGRETQCF. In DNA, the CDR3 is TGTGCCACAGGTCGAGAGACCCAGTGCTTC.

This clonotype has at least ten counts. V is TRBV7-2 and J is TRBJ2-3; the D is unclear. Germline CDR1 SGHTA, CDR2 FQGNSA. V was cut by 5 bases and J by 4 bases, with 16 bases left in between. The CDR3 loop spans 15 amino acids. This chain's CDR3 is CASSLLIGGADTQYF. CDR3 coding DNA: TGTGCCAGCAGCCTACTGATTGGTGGGGCAGATACGCAGTATTTT.

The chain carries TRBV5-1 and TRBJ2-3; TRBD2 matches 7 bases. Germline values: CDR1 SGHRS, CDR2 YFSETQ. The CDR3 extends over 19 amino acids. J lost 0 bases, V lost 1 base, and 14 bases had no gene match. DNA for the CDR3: TGCGCCAGCAGCTTGTATCCCAGCGGGGACCTGTATAGCACAGATACGCAGTATTTT. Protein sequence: CASSLYPSGDLYSTDTQYF. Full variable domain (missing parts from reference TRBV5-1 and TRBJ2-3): KAGVTQTPRYLIKTRGQQVTLSCSPISGHRSVSWYQQTPGQGLQFLFEYFSETQRNKGNFPGRFSGRQFSNSRSEMNVSTLELGDSALYLCASSLYPSGDLYSTDTQYFGPGTRLTVL.

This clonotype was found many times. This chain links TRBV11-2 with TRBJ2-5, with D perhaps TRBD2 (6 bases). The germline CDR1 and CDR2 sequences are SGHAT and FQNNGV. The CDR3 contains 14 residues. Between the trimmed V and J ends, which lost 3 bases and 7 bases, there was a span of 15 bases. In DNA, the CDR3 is TGTGCCAGCAGCTTCCCCGGGATGGGAGGGACCCAGTACTTC. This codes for CASSFPGMGGTQYF.

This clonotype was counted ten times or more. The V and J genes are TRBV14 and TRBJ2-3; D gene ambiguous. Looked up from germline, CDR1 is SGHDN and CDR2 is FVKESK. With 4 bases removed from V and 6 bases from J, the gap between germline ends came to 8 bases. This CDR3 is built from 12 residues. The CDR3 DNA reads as TGTGCCAGCAGCCCCGCCCGGGATACGCAGTATTTT. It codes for CASSPARDTQYF. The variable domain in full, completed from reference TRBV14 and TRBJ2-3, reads EAGVTQFPSHSVIEKGQTVTLRCDPISGHDNLYWYRRVMGKEIKFLLHFVKESKQDESGMPNNRFLAERTGGTYSTLKVQPAELEDSGVYFCASSPARDTQYFGPGTRLTVL.

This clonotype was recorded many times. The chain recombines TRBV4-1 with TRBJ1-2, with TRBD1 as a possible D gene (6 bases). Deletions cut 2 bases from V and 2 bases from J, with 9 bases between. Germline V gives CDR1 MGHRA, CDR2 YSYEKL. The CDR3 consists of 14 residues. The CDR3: CASSQPTGNYGYTF. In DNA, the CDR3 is TGCGCCAGCAGCCAACCTACAGGGAACTATGGCTACACCTTC.

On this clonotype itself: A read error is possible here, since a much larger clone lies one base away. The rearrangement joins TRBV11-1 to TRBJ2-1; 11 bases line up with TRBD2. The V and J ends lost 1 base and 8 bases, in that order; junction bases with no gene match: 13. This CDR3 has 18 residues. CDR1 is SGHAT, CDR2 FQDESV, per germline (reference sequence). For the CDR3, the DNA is TGTGCCAGCAGCTTAGGTTGGCTAGCGGGAGGTTTAGGCGATGAGCAGTTCTTC. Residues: CASSLGWLAGGLGDEQFF. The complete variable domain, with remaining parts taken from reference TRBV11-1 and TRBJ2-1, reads EAEVAQSPRYKITEKSQAVAFWCDPISGHATLYWYRQILGQGPELLVQFQDESVVDDSQLPKDRFSAERLKGVDSTLKIQPAELGDSAMYLCASSLGWLAGGLGDEQFFGPGTRLTVL.

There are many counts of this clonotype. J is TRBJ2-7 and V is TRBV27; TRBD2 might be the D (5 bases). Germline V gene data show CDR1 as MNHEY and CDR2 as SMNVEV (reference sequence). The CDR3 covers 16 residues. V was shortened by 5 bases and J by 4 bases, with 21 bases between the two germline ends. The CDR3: CASSPGFSFGRYEQYF. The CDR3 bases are TGTGCCAGCAGTCCGGGTTTCTCGTTTGGGAGATACGAGCAGTACTTC.

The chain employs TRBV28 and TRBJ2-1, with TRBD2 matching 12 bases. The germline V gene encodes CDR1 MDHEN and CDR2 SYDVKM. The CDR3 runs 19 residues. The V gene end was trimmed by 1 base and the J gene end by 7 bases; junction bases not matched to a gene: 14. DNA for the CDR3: TGTGCCAGCAGTTTATTGTCCTGGGAACTAGCGGGGGGCGGGAATGAGCAGTTCTTC. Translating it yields CASSLLSWELAGGGNEQFF. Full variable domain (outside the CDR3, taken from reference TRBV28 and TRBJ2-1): DVKVTQSSRYLVKRTGEKVFLECVQDMDHENMFWYRQDPGLGLRLIYFSYDVKMKEKGDIPEGYSVSREKKERFSLILESASTNQTSMYLCASSLLSWELAGGGNEQFFGPGTRLTVL.

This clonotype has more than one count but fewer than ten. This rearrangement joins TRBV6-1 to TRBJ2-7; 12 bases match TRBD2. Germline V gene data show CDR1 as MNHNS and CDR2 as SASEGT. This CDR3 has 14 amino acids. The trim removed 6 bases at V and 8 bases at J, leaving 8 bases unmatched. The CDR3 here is CASRPTSGGPQQYF. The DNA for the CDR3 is TGTGCCAGCAGGCCAACTAGCGGGGGGCCTCAGCAGTACTTC.

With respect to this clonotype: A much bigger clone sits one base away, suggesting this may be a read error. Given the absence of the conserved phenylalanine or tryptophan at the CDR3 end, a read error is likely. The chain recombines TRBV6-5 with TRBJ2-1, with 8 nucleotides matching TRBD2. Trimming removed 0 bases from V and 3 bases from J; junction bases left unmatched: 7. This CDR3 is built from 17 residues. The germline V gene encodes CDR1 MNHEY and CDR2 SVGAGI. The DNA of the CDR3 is TGTGCCAGCAGTTACTCGGATAGCGGGACCTTCTACAATGAGCAGTTCCTC. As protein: CASSYSDSGTFYNEQFL.

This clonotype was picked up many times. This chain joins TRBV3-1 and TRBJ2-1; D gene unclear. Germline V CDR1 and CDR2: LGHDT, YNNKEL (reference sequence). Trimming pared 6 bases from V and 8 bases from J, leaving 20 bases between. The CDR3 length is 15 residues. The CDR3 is CASSPTPAAAHEQFF. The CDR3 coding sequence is TGTGCCAGCAGTCCGACCCCGGCCGCGGCGCATGAGCAGTTCTTC.

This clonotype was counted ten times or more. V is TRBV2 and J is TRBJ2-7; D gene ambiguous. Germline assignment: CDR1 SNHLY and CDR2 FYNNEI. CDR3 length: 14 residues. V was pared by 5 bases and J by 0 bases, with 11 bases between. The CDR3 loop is CASSHDTSSYEQYF. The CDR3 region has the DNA TGTGCCAGCAGTCACGACACGAGCTCCTACGAGCAGTACTTC.

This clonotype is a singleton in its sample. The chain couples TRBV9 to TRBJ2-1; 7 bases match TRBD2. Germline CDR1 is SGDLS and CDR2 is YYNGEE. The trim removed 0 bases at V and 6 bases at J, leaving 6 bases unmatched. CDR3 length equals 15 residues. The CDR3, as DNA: TGTGCCAGCAGCGTAGGATCTAGCGGTCGCAATGAGCAGTTCTTC. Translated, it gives CASSVGSSGRNEQFF.

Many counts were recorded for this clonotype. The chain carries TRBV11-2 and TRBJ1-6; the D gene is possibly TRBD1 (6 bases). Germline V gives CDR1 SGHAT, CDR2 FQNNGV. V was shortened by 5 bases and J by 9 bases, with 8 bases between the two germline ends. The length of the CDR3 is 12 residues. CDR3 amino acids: CASSPDSSPLHF. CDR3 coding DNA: TGTGCCAGCAGCCCGGACAGTTCACCCCTCCACTTT.

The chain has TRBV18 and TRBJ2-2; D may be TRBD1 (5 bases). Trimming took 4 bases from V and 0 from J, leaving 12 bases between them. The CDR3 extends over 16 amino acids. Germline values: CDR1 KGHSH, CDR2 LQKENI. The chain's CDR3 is CASSLFSRANTGELFF. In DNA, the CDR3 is TGTGCCAGCTCACTTTTCTCCAGGGCGAACACCGGGGAGCTGTTTTTT.

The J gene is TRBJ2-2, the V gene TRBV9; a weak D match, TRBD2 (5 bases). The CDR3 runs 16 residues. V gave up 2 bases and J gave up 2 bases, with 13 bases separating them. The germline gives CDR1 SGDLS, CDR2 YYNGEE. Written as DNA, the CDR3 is TGTGCCAGCAGCGTCAGGAGCGGAGCTAACACCGGGGAGCTGTTTTTT. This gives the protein CASSVRSGANTGELFF.

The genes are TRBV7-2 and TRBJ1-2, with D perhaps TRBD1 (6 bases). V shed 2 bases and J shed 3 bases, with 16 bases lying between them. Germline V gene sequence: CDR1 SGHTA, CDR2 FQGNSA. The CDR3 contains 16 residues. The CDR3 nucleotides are TGTGCCAGCAGCTTATTTGCAGGGGAAATCTACTATGGCTACACCTTC. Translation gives CASSLFAGEIYYGYTF.

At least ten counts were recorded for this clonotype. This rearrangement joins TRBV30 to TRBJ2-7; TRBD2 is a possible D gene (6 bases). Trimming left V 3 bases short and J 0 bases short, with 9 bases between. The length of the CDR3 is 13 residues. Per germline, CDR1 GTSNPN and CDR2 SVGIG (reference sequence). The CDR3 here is CAWSTGSSYEQYF. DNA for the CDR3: TGTGCCTGGAGCACCGGGAGCTCCTACGAGCAGTACTTC.

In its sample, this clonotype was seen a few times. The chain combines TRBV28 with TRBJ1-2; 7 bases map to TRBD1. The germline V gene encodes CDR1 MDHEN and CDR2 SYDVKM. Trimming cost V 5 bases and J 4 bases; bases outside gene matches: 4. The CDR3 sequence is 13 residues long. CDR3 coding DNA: TGTGCCAGCAGTACAGGGGTTGGCTATGGCTACACCTTC. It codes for CASSTGVGYGYTF.